This record looks at one T cell receptor beta chain sequence and its context. These data are taken from a study of blood T cell repertoires in COVID-19. Background on the study: Specimens from acute and convalescent COVID-19 originated in the United States, Italy and Spain. Sample material is recorded as cDNA or gDNA derived from T cells, B-cell-depleted T cells, or PBMCs.

Authors' methods: Researchers report that nucleated cell counts were estimated from reference gene primer amplification. Only in-frame clones appear in the TCRdb table, and some are missing; sequencing was by immunoSEQ multiplex PCR. V and J calls and clone size follow that table, whereas D and trimming were derived from the DNA. This sample carries about 150,000 clones, 85% to 95% of them seen once, and the ten largest clones take approximately 0.56%. The junction had 13 bases not matched to a gene; V was cut back by 5 bases and J by 4 bases. Germline CDR1 is SGHTA and CDR2 is FQGTGA. This CDR3 contains 16 residues.

V gene TRBV7-3 combines with J gene TRBJ1-1; 7 bases fit TRBD1. What was sequenced was peripheral blood. This TCR was sampled from a man between 50 and 59 years old with acute or convalescent COVID-19. CDR3 DNA: TGTGCCAGCAGCAAACAGGGGCCATCCCGCGGCACTGAAGCTTTCTTT. It encodes CASSKQGPSRGTEAFF.